One and the same sample provided the 30 T cell receptor beta chains below, sequenced in a study of T cell repertoires in ileal Crohn's disease. The time point here: neoterminal ileum biopsy at postoperative endoscopy, about 6 months after surgery. Assay used: immunoSEQ multiplex PCR; TCRdb lists only in-frame clones, some missing. The profile shows 11,000 or so clones, roughly 80% of them singletons. Input material: ileal tissue. The receptors here all came from an adult with Crohn's disease.

The chain carries TRBV6-5 and TRBJ1-1, with 7 nucleotides matching TRBD1. J was trimmed by 8 bases and V by 4 bases; bases with no gene match: 10. This CDR3 is built from 14 residues. Germline-derived CDR1 and CDR2 are MNHEY and SVGAGI. For the CDR3, the DNA is TGTGCCAGCAGTTCCCCGACAGGGCACAGAGAAGCTTTCTTT. It encodes CASSSPTGHREAFF.

V and J are TRBV7-3 and TRBJ2-5; no definite D call. Germline values: CDR1 SGHTA, CDR2 FQGTGA. The ends were cut back, 0 bases at V and 5 bases at J, with 4 bases in the middle. The CDR3 sequence is 12 residues long. CDR3 sequence: CASSLTRETQYF. The CDR3 coding sequence is TGTGCCAGCAGCTTAACGCGGGAGACCCAGTACTTC.

The V and J genes are TRBV11-2 and TRBJ1-4; TRBD1 is a possible D gene (6 bases). CDR3 length: 16 residues. CDR1 and CDR2 (germline): SGHAT, FQNNGV. The V gene lost 5 bases and the J gene lost 3 bases, with 16 bases spanning the gap. The CDR3 reads CASSALQGKANEKLFF. CDR3 DNA: TGTGCCAGCAGCGCGTTACAGGGAAAGGCTAATGAAAAACTGTTTTTT.

The chain employs TRBV6-4 and TRBJ2-2; D gene unclear. Trimming removed 6 bases at V and 2 bases at J, with 7 bases between. The length of the CDR3 is 13 residues. CDR1 is MRHNA and CDR2 is SNTAGT in the germline V gene. CDR3 sequence: CASSGSNTGELFF. CDR3 in DNA: TGTGCCAGCAGCGGGTCAAACACCGGGGAGCTGTTTTTT.

The chain is built from TRBV2 and TRBJ2-3; the D is unclear. This CDR3 has 12 residues. V lost 8 bases, J lost 5 bases, and 11 bases lay in between. Germline values: CDR1 SNHLY, CDR2 FYNNEI. CDR3 nucleotides: TGTGCCAGCTGGGTCCCAGGAGATACGCAGTATTTT. Residues: CASWVPGDTQYF.

This clone was seen more than once but under ten times. The chain couples TRBV27 to TRBJ1-1; D ambiguous. Per the germline V gene, CDR1 is MNHEY and CDR2 is SMNVEV (reference sequence). This CDR3 has 14 amino acids. Trimming stripped 1 base from V and 1 base from J, with 7 bases between. DNA for the CDR3: TGTGCCAGCAGTTTATTGGCAGGGAACACTGAAGCTTTCTTT. As protein: CASSLLAGNTEAFF.

The chain couples TRBV15 to TRBJ2-4, with 7 nucleotides matching TRBD1. The CDR3 consists of 16 residues. The V and J ends lost 4 bases and 1 base, in that order; junction bases with no gene match: 7. Germline loops: CDR1 LNHNV, CDR2 YYDKDF (reference sequence). The CDR3: CATSKGGLGAKNIQYF. CDR3 sequence (DNA): TGTGCCACCAGCAAAGGGGGCCTCGGGGCCAAAAACATTCAGTACTTC.

V gene TRBV30 combines with J gene TRBJ2-7, with D perhaps matching TRBD1 (5 bases). The CDR3 is 11 residues long. Deletions cut 5 bases from V and 3 bases from J, with 8 bases between. Germline CDR1 is GTSNPN and CDR2 is SVGIG (reference sequence). CDR3 amino acids: CAWETVYEQYF. CDR3 bases: TGTGCCTGGGAGACAGTCTACGAGCAGTACTTC.

The gene calls are TRBV28 and TRBJ2-7; 8 bases match TRBD2. V shed 3 bases and J 0 bases; nucleotides not matched to a gene: 4. The CDR3 spans 15 residues. From germline, CDR1 is MDHEN and CDR2 SYDVKM. CDR3 protein: CASSFASGFSYEQYF. The CDR3 DNA reads as TGTGCCAGCAGTTTTGCTAGCGGGTTCTCCTACGAGCAGTACTTC.

The chain has TRBV27 and TRBJ2-7; D is perhaps TRBD2 (5 bases). The CDR3 is made up of 14 amino acids. V lost 5 bases and J lost 6, with 17 bases in between. Germline lookup yields CDR1 MNHEY and CDR2 SMNVEV (reference sequence). CDR3 loop: CASSPRTRISEQYF. Here the CDR3 DNA reads TGTGCCAGCAGTCCCCGGACTCGCATTAGCGAGCAGTACTTC.

This chain links TRBV28 with TRBJ2-5, with 10 nucleotides matching TRBD2. Germline-derived CDR1 and CDR2 are MDHEN and SYDVKM. This CDR3 spans 17 amino acids. The trim removed 7 bases at V and 2 bases at J, leaving 13 bases unmatched. CDR3 nucleotide sequence: TGTGCCAGCACTCCGGGGGTAGCGGGAGGCCTGCAAGAGACCCAGTACTTC. Protein: CASTPGVAGGLQETQYF.

This chain joins TRBV7-9 and TRBJ2-4; D gene uncertain. Trimming cost V 5 bases and J 12 bases, with 20 bases left between them. CDR1 is SEHNR, CDR2 FQNEAQ, per germline (reference sequence). The CDR3 is 14 amino acids. The CDR3 sequence is CASSLPLEPTTQYF. The DNA for the CDR3 is TGTGCCAGCAGCCTACCACTGGAGCCCACAACTCAGTACTTC.

The chain employs TRBV4-1 and TRBJ2-3, with 7 bases identical to TRBD2. Germline CDR1 reads MGHRA; CDR2 reads YSYEKL. The CDR3 is 15 amino acids. The V segment lost 4 bases and the J segment 3 bases; nucleotides outside the gene matches: 7. DNA for the CDR3: TGCGCCAGCAGCCCGCTAGCGGTCTTGACAGATACGCAGTATTTT. It codes for CASSPLAVLTDTQYF.

This chain connects TRBV18 to TRBJ1-2, with D unresolved. This CDR3 comprises 13 residues. V was trimmed by 7 bases and J by 3 bases, leaving 12 bases between them. From germline, CDR1 is KGHSH and CDR2 LQKENI. The DNA for the CDR3 is TGTGCCAGCTATTCCTCCCTCGACTATGGCTACACCTTC. It encodes CASYSSLDYGYTF.

The V call is TRBV19, the J call TRBJ1-4; TRBD1 agrees at 9 bases. Trimming at V came to 5 bases and at J to 6 bases, leaving 7 bases not matched to a gene. The germline V gene has CDR1 LNHDA and CDR2 SQIVND (reference sequence). The CDR3 has 15 residues. Here the CDR3 DNA reads TGTGCCAGTAGTTCCCGGACAGGGGCGGATGAAAAACTGTTTTTT. This gives the protein CASSSRTGADEKLFF.

The chain is built from TRBV7-3 and TRBJ1-2; the D gene is possibly TRBD1 (6 bases). CDR1 and CDR2 from the germline V gene are SGHTA and FQGTGA. V gave up 5 bases and J gave up 5 bases, with 12 bases separating them. The CDR3 consists of 13 residues. DNA for the CDR3: TGTGCCAGCAGCACAGGGCAAGGTTATGGCTACACCTTC. This gives the protein CASSTGQGYGYTF.

This chain links TRBV27 with TRBJ2-6; perhaps TRBD1 as D (5 bases). Germline V lookup: CDR1 MNHEY, CDR2 SMNVEV (reference sequence). The CDR3 covers 15 residues. Trimming left V 3 bases short and J 4 bases short, with 10 bases between. The CDR3 sequence is CASSFDRAGANVLTF. The CDR3 DNA sequence: TGTGCCAGCAGTTTTGACAGAGCGGGGGCCAACGTCCTGACTTTC.

By share, this clone ranks as large (0.1 to 1%). The gene calls are TRBV19 and TRBJ2-3; D remains ambiguous. V shed 0 bases and J shed 2 bases, with 9 bases lying between them. The CDR3 length is 15 residues. The V gene's germline CDR1 is LNHDA and CDR2 SQIVND (reference sequence). The DNA of the CDR3 is TGTGCCAGTAGTATAGATCAGGCAACCACAGATACGCAGTATTTT. This sequence encodes CASSIDQATTDTQYF.

The V and J genes are TRBV6-5 and TRBJ2-7; 9 bases map to TRBD1. CDR1 and CDR2 (germline): MNHEY, SVGAGI. The CDR3 is 15 residues long. Unmatched junction bases numbered 7, after V lost 4 bases and J lost 3 bases. The CDR3 sequence: CASSFAGTGLYEQYF. CDR3 in DNA: TGTGCCAGCAGTTTTGCCGGGACAGGGCTCTACGAGCAGTACTTC.

The rearrangement uses TRBV30 and TRBJ2-3, with D perhaps matching TRBD2 (6 bases). The CDR3 spans 14 residues. The V gene lost 1 base and the J gene lost 4 bases, with 12 bases spanning the gap. Germline V gene lookup returns CDR1 GTSNPN and CDR2 SVGIG (reference sequence). Here the CDR3 DNA reads TGTGCCTGGAGTGGGGCTAGCGAGCCAGATACGCAGTATTTT. Amino acids: CAWSGASEPDTQYF.

The gene calls are TRBV30 and TRBJ1-4; a possible D gene is TRBD1 (5 bases). This CDR3 is built from 12 residues. Trimming pared 5 bases from V and 8 bases from J, leaving 12 bases between. Germline CDR1 is GTSNPN and CDR2 is SVGIG (reference sequence). This chain's CDR3 is CAWGTGYEKLFF. CDR3 sequence (DNA): TGTGCCTGGGGGACTGGATACGAAAAACTGTTTTTT.

The chain recombines TRBV4-1 with TRBJ1-2; unclear D gene. The length of the CDR3 is 15 residues. V was shortened by 1 base and J by 0 bases, with 9 bases between the two germline ends. Germline V CDR1 and CDR2: MGHRA, YSYEKL. CDR3 sequence: CASSQVNTANYGYTF. The CDR3 DNA is TGCGCCAGCAGCCAAGTAAACACAGCTAACTATGGCTACACCTTC.

The CDR3 protein is CASIGQYNQPQHF. The DNA of the CDR3 is TGTGCCAGTATAGGACAATACAATCAGCCCCAGCATTTT. The chain employs TRBV19 and TRBJ1-5; D might be TRBD1 (5 bases). CDR3 size: 13 residues. V was cut by 7 bases and J by 3 bases, with 10 bases left in between. Germline CDR1 LNHDA, CDR2 SQIVND (reference sequence).

The genes are TRBV2 and TRBJ2-3; 8 nucleotides align to TRBD2. V shed 10 bases and J 2 bases; nucleotides not matched to a gene: 5. Germline V gene lookup returns CDR1 SNHLY and CDR2 FYNNEI. This CDR3 has 13 amino acids. The CDR3 bases are TGTGCCATCATAGCGGGACCCACAGATACGCAGTATTTT. It encodes CAIIAGPTDTQYF.

J is TRBJ2-1 and V is TRBV5-1, with D unresolved. The germline V and J ends were trimmed by 4 bases and 10 bases, with 9 bases remaining between them. Germline lookup yields CDR1 SGHRS and CDR2 YFSETQ. The CDR3 runs 11 residues. For the CDR3, the DNA is TGCGCCAGCAGCCGGGTTGCAGAGCAGTTCTTC. This translates into CASSRVAEQFF.

The J gene is TRBJ1-2, the V gene TRBV30; D uncertain. Germline CDR1 and CDR2: GTSNPN and SVGIG (reference sequence). The CDR3 runs 11 residues. V was clipped by 1 base and J by 5 bases, with 5 bases between them. CDR3 amino acids: CAWSANYGYTF. CDR3 coding DNA: TGTGCCTGGAGTGCAAATTATGGCTACACCTTC. The variable domain in full, completed from reference TRBV30 and TRBJ1-2, reads SQTIHQWPATLVQPVGSPLSLECTVEGTSNPNLYWYRQAAGRGLQLLFYSVGIGQISSEVPQNLSASRPQDRQFILSSKKLLLSDSGFYLCAWSANYGYTFGSGTRLTVV.

Written as DNA, the CDR3 is TGCGCCAGCAGCTTAGGGGACATCAACACTGAAGCTTTCTTT. Its protein is CASSLGDINTEAFF. The chain is built from TRBV5-1 and TRBJ1-1; a possible D gene is TRBD1 (6 bases). V was clipped by 2 bases and J by 2 bases, with 10 bases between them. Germline assignment: CDR1 SGHRS and CDR2 YFSETQ. There are 14 residues in the CDR3.

The chain has TRBV5-1 and TRBJ2-3; 11 bases line up with TRBD1. J was trimmed by 6 bases and V by 4 bases; bases with no gene match: 22. The germline V gene encodes CDR1 SGHRS and CDR2 YFSETQ. The length of the CDR3 is 20 residues. The CDR3 sequence: CASSPSPIILGQGATDTQYF. CDR3 coding DNA: TGCGCCAGCAGCCCCAGCCCAATCATCTTAGGACAGGGGGCAACGGATACGCAGTATTTT.

The gene calls are TRBV20-1 and TRBJ2-1; D gene ambiguous. The CDR3 runs to 11 residues. V lost 5 bases, J lost 4 bases, and 6 bases lay in between. Germline CDR1 and CDR2: DFQATT and SNEGSKA (reference sequence). CDR3 bases: TGCAGTGCTTTTAAATACAATGAGCAGTTCTTC. Translated: CSAFKYNEQFF.

This clone was observed once. The chain combines TRBV11-2 with TRBJ2-1; 7 bases line up with TRBD2. The germline V gene encodes CDR1 SGHAT and CDR2 FQNNGV. This CDR3 contains 16 residues. The J segment lost 6 bases and the V segment lost 5 bases, leaving 13 bases of the junction unmatched. CDR3 sequence reads: CASSARERGGSNEQFF. The CDR3 DNA sequence: TGTGCCAGCAGCGCCCGGGAGCGGGGAGGGTCCAATGAGCAGTTCTTC.